This TCR beta chain comes out of a study of preoperative IRX-2 immunotherapy in early breast cancer. Looked up from germline, CDR1 is MDHEN and CDR2 is SYDVKM. Between the trimmed V and J ends, which lost 5 bases and 4 bases, there was a span of 23 bases. The CDR3 length is 17 residues. The assay was immunoSEQ multiplex PCR, and TCRdb's table has in-frame clones only and misses some. The sample records some 59,000 clones, less than 95% being singletons. Described treatment: preoperative locoregional IRX-2 cytokine immunotherapy. This phase Ib study tested locoregional IRX-2 cytokine immunotherapy given before surgery.

The chain carries TRBV28 and TRBJ1-2; D perhaps matches TRBD1 (5 bases). The sequence was collected from a human donor with breast cancer. The specimen was obtained from a patient treated with IRX-2 immunotherapy. CDR3 in DNA: TGTGCCAGCAGTCCCCCCCCTCGTCAGGGATCTTTCTATGGCTACACCTTC. Translated: CASSPPPRQGSFYGYTF.